This T cell receptor (beta chain) emerged from a study of T-cell memory formation after mild COVID-19. TCRdb reanalysed the 5' RACE reads using MiXCR and keeps one entry per CDR3 protein. Of 120,000 or so distinct CDR3 sequences listed, about a sixth are singletons. This clonotype was counted only a few times. The CDR3 runs 15 residues. Germline V lookup: CDR1 MNHEY, CDR2 SVGEGT. V gave up 6 bases and J gave up 10 bases; unmatched junction bases: 6. The chain combines TRBV6-2 or TRBV6-3 with TRBJ2-1, with TRBD2 identical over 16 bases. The sample consisted of PBMCs or a T cell subset sorted from them (not recorded which). The sequence derives from a man between 18 and 35 years old who had mild COVID-19 (a few samples of this study predate the infection). Cell type and time point are not known. The CDR3 DNA reads as TGTGCCAGCAGAACTACGGGACTAGCGGGGGGGGAGCAGTTCTTC. Translated, it gives CASRTTGLAGGEQFF.